These 6 T cell receptor beta chains were sequenced from one sample in a study of OX40 agonist ivuxolimab in advanced cancers. Profiled with immunoSEQ multiplex PCR; TCRdb holds only in-frame clones, not every one. The table records more than 55,000 clones, about 80% of them present only once. Sequences were derived from CD4+ or CD8+ T cells sorted from blood, sampled in a trial of the OX40 agonist ivuxolimab. These TCRs come from an adult with an advanced solid tumor such as melanoma, head and neck, liver or kidney cancer.

V is TRBV5-1 and J is TRBJ1-2; D perhaps matches TRBD1 (5 bases). There are 14 residues in the CDR3. Germline-derived CDR1 and CDR2 are SGHRS and YFSETQ. With 0 bases removed from V and 2 bases from J, the gap between germline ends came to 8 bases. The CDR3 loop reads CASSLDGGNYGYTF. The CDR3 DNA reads as TGCGCCAGCAGCTTGGACGGGGGAAACTATGGCTACACCTTC.

This chain uses TRBV6-5 with TRBJ2-2, with a tentative D call TRBD2 (5 bases). The ends were cut back, 8 bases at V and 3 bases at J, with 16 bases in the middle. This CDR3 comprises 15 residues. Germline V gene lookup returns CDR1 MNHEY and CDR2 SVGAGI. The CDR3 reads CASEGVRVDTGELFF. The CDR3, as DNA: TGTGCCAGCGAGGGCGTGCGGGTTGACACCGGGGAGCTGTTTTTT.

This clone was counted between two and nine times. This sequence joins TRBV7-6 and TRBJ1-1, with 8 bases matching TRBD1. Germline CDR1 SGHVS, CDR2 FNYEAQ. This CDR3 comprises 14 residues. V shed 5 bases and J 1 base; nucleotides not matched to a gene: 3. The CDR3 DNA sequence: TGTGCCAGCAGCGTCAGGGGGCCGAACACTGAAGCTTTCTTT. This codes for CASSVRGPNTEAFF.

J is TRBJ2-5 and V is TRBV5-1, with TRBD2 matching over 8 bases. Germline CDR1 reads SGHRS; CDR2 reads YFSETQ. V was clipped by 0 bases and J by 4 bases; unmatched bases: 5. The CDR3 covers 15 residues. The chain's CDR3 is CASSLASGRGETQYF. The CDR3 coding sequence is TGCGCCAGCAGCTTGGCCAGCGGGAGAGGAGAGACCCAGTACTTC.

DNA of the CDR3: TGTGCCAGCAGCTTAGCTCCCGGACTGGGGCAGTTCTTC. Its protein is CASSLAPGLGQFF. V and J are TRBV11-3 and TRBJ2-1; tentative D call: TRBD2 (5 bases). The germline V gene has CDR1 SGHNT and CDR2 YENEEA. The V gene lost 1 base and the J gene lost 12 bases, with 13 bases spanning the gap. The CDR3 is 13 amino acids.

This rearrangement joins TRBV27 to TRBJ2-2; D might be TRBD1 or TRBD2, each matching 5 bases. The V gene's germline CDR1 is MNHEY and CDR2 SMNVEV (reference sequence). With 5 bases removed from V and 3 bases from J, the gap between germline ends came to 19 bases. This CDR3 has 17 amino acids. The CDR3 loop is CASSPLGSGPDTGELFF. In DNA, the CDR3 is TGTGCCAGCAGTCCCTTGGGTTCGGGGCCGGACACCGGGGAGCTGTTTTTT.